Below, 13 T cell receptor beta chains from the same sample are listed, as sequenced in a study of cytomegalovirus exposure and HLA in healthy donors (dated by TCRdb to about 2017). Libraries came from the immunoSEQ multiplex PCR assay. The clones in this table, taken by TCRdb from immuneACCESS, are in-frame only. Not every clone is retained; where verified, under half of the shortfall comes from an unresolved V gene, and the cause of the rest is unknown. The sample table shows 55,000 to 75,000 clones, and 85% to 95% are seen once. The ten biggest clones cover around 4.5% of the sample. The source material was PBMCs. The origin of the receptors is a man aged 18 to 29 in good health and CMV-seropositive.

CDR3 nucleotide sequence: TGCGCCAGCAGCTCAGGGGATGCCAAAAACATTCAGTACTTC. As protein: CASSSGDAKNIQYF. The rearrangement uses TRBV5-1 and TRBJ2-4, with D possibly TRBD1 on 6 matching bases. Germline V CDR1 and CDR2: SGHRS, YFSETQ. The CDR3 sequence is 14 residues long. Deletions cut 3 bases from V and 1 base from J, with 8 bases between.

The gene calls are TRBV10-3 and TRBJ1-2, with D tentatively TRBD1 (6 bases). CDR3 size: 14 residues. Germline V gene sequence: CDR1 ENHRY, CDR2 SYGVKD. With 8 bases removed from V and 6 bases from J, the gap between germline ends came to 19 bases. The CDR3 DNA sequence: TGTGCCATCGCTGAGGGGGTACTAAGTGATGGCTACACCTTC. This translates into CAIAEGVLSDGYTF.

The chain couples TRBV7-6 to TRBJ2-3, with TRBD2 matching 7 bases. V was pared by 5 bases and J by 2 bases, with 10 bases of the junction left unmatched. The V gene's germline CDR1 is SGHVS and CDR2 FNYEAQ. CDR3 length: 16 amino acids. The CDR3 here is CASSQRIAGHTDTQYF. The CDR3 coding sequence is TGTGCCAGCAGCCAGCGGATAGCGGGCCACACAGATACGCAGTATTTT.

This chain uses TRBV4-2 with TRBJ2-1, with 10 bases fitting TRBD2. The CDR3 extends over 20 amino acids. The J segment lost 1 base and the V segment lost 1 base, leaving 13 bases of the junction unmatched. Germline-derived CDR1 and CDR2 are LGHNA and YNFKEQ. This chain's CDR3 is CASSQGPGLAGVKSYNEQFF. As DNA, the CDR3 is TGTGCCAGCAGCCAAGGCCCCGGGCTAGCGGGAGTTAAGTCCTACAATGAGCAGTTCTTC.

The chain combines TRBV29-1 with TRBJ1-1; no firm D call. Trimming took off 7 bases at V and 6 bases at J, with 9 bases between the two ends. The CDR3 spans 10 residues. CDR1 and CDR2 from the germline V gene are SQVTM and ANQGSEA. The CDR3 reads CSARGAEAFF. In nucleotides, the CDR3 is TGCAGCGCCCGAGGCGCTGAAGCTTTCTTT.

The CDR3: CASSSGGGANVLTF. CDR3 coding DNA: TGTGCCAGCAGCTCAGGGGGTGGGGCCAACGTCCTGACTTTC. V usage is TRBV11-2 and J usage is TRBJ2-6, with 7 bases aligning to TRBD1. The CDR3 is made up of 14 amino acids. Per the germline V gene, CDR1 is SGHAT and CDR2 is FQNNGV. Unmatched junction bases numbered 0, after V lost 4 bases and J lost 3 bases.

The chain uses TRBV30 and TRBJ2-5, with no clear D. The CDR3 has 13 residues. Between the trimmed V and J ends, which lost 0 bases and 5 bases, there was a span of 10 bases. The germline V gene has CDR1 GTSNPN and CDR2 SVGIG (reference sequence). CDR3 nucleotide sequence: TGTGCCTGGAGTGTAGGCGGAGCGGAGACCCAGTACTTC. Its protein is CAWSVGGAETQYF.

The chain carries TRBV6-5 and TRBJ1-2; a possible D gene is TRBD1 (5 bases). Germline CDR1 MNHEY, CDR2 SVGAGI. Trimming cost V 2 bases and J 8 bases, with 12 bases left between them. The CDR3 is 13 amino acids. As DNA, the CDR3 is TGTGCCAGCAGTTACGGGGGGAAAGGCGGCTACACCTTC. Its protein is CASSYGGKGGYTF.

The CDR3 DNA is TGCGCCAGCAGCCATCGGGTAGCGGGAGACCACAATGAGCAGTTCTTC. This sequence encodes CASSHRVAGDHNEQFF. This chain connects TRBV4-3 to TRBJ2-1, with 9 bases aligning to TRBD2. V lost 3 bases to trimming and J lost 5 bases; unmatched junction nucleotides: 8. The CDR3 sequence is 16 residues long. The germline CDR1 and CDR2 sequences are LGHNA and YSLEER.

The chain uses TRBV7-6 and TRBJ2-7, with 9 positions matching TRBD1. J was trimmed by 2 bases and V by 5 bases; bases with no gene match: 4. There are 14 residues in the CDR3. Germline CDR1 is SGHVS and CDR2 is FNYEAQ. The CDR3 DNA follows: TGTGCCAGCAGCATGGGACAGGGAACCTACGAGCAGTACTTC. It encodes CASSMGQGTYEQYF.

V gene TRBV11-2 combines with J gene TRBJ2-7; D is perhaps TRBD2 (6 bases). V was cut by 5 bases and J by 6 bases, with 20 bases left in between. This CDR3 comprises 15 residues. Per germline, CDR1 SGHAT and CDR2 FQNNGV. The CDR3 DNA sequence: TGTGCCAGCAGCGGCCGGACTATCTCACGGGGCGAGCAGTACTTC. As protein: CASSGRTISRGEQYF. The variable domain in full, completed from reference TRBV11-2 and TRBJ2-7, reads EAGVAQSPRYKIIEKRQSVAFWCNPISGHATLYWYQQILGQGPKLLIQFQNNGVVDDSQLPKDRFSAERLKGVDSTLKIQPAKLEDSAVYLCASSGRTISRGEQYFGPGTRLTVT.

This clone was found a few times. This sequence joins TRBV15 and TRBJ1-5; D perhaps matches TRBD1 (6 bases). Germline V lookup: CDR1 LNHNV, CDR2 YYDKDF (reference sequence). The CDR3 contains 16 residues. V lost 5 bases and J 5 bases, leaving 19 bases between the germline ends. CDR3 loop: CATSVAAAGVHQPQHF. CDR3 nucleotides: TGTGCCACCAGCGTCGCCGCGGCAGGGGTCCATCAGCCCCAGCATTTT.

The V gene is TRBV25-1, the J gene TRBJ2-3; 9 nucleotides match TRBD2. Germline loops: CDR1 MGHDK, CDR2 SYGVNS. The CDR3 has 14 residues. V shed 9 bases and J 0 bases; nucleotides not matched to a gene: 4. The CDR3: CASAGGPSTDTQYF. The CDR3 nucleotides read TGTGCCAGTGCGGGAGGGCCTAGCACAGATACGCAGTATTTT.